The T cell receptor (beta chain) under discussion was sequenced for a study of blood T cell repertoires in COVID-19. Background on the study: COVID-19 samples from acute and convalescent phases originated in the United States, Italy and Spain.

This clone appeared a single time. Participants spanned ages about 18 to 95 years and resided in about two dozen US areas. Self-reported history from a screening survey and questionnaire set each donor's cohort. The CDR3 runs to 19 residues. CDR1 MDHEN and CDR2 SYDVKM come from the germline V gene. V was pared by 6 bases and J by 0 bases, with 11 bases of the junction left unmatched. Original handling: Reference gene primer amplification yielded estimated nucleated cell counts. Sequencing was performed with immunoSEQ multiplex PCR; in TCRdb, only in-frame clones are kept and a portion is missing. The DNA gave D and trimming, while V, J and clone size come from that table. The sample records about 190,000 clones, 86% being singletons.

This clonotype originated in a man between 40 and 49 years old with acute COVID-19. The sample was PBMCs or T cells enriched from blood (not recorded which). The chain carries TRBV28 and TRBJ2-1, with 13 bases fitting TRBD2. CDR3 amino acids: CASRGPGLAGSSSYNEQFF. CDR3 bases: TGTGCCAGCAGGGGACCGGGACTAGCGGGGTCGAGCTCCTACAATGAGCAGTTCTTC.